These T cell receptor beta chains were read from a single sample in a study of T cell changes during pregnancy in multiple sclerosis. Sequencing was performed with immunoSEQ multiplex PCR; in TCRdb, only in-frame clones are kept and a portion is missing. The data show around 60,000 clones, 93% seen once. This sample comprised peripheral blood, obtained after pregnancy. Receptor source: a female donor with multiple sclerosis, enrolled in a pregnancy study. Both conserved end residues are part of each CDR3. The D gene is left open where the match is weak. Expanded clones are given a class, and other clones once, few, many or no size at all.

size | D | J | V | DNA | CDR3
. | . | TRBJ1-2 | TRBV13 | TGTGCCAGCAGCTTAAATGGCAGAAACTATGGCTACACCTTC | CASSLNGRNYGYTF
. | . | TRBJ2-7 | TRBV9 | TGTGCCAGCAGCGTTAGCGTCACTTCCTACGAGCAGTACTTC | CASSVSVTSYEQYF
. | . | TRBJ2-3 | TRBV4-1 | TGCGCCAGCAGCCCCGGGACTCTTAACACAGATACGCAGTATTTT | CASSPGTLNTDTQYF
. | . | TRBJ2-3 | TRBV7-2 | TGTGCCAGCAGCTCTACCCGTCATACGCAGTATTTT | CASSSTRHTQYF
. | . | TRBJ1-5 | TRBV18 | TGTGCCAGCTCCCAGGGGTTTGGGCAGCCCCAGCATTTT | CASSQGFGQPQHF
. | . | TRBJ1-2 | TRBV20-1 | TGCAGTGCTAGTTCAGGCTATGGCTACACCTTC | CSASSGYGYTF
. | TRBD1 | TRBJ1-1 | TRBV10-3 | TGTGCCACCCAGCCCGGACAGGGGGCCTTATCCAAGACTGAAGCTTTCTTT | CATQPGQGALSKTEAFF
. | . | TRBJ2-1 | TRBV27 | TGTGCCAGCAGGGTTGGACACGCTTACAATGAGCAGTTCTTC | CASRVGHAYNEQFF
. | TRBD2 | TRBJ2-3 | TRBV5-1 | TGCGCCAGCAGCGGTCCTAGCGGGAGATCTACAGATACGCAGTATTTT | CASSGPSGRSTDTQYF
. | TRBD1 | TRBJ1-2 | TRBV4-3 | TGCGCCAGCAGCCAAGACCGGACAGGGTCCCCATATGGCTACACCTTC | CASSQDRTGSPYGYTF
. | . | TRBJ2-3 | TRBV25-1 | TGTGCCAGCAGTGATCTAGTTTCATTAGATACGCAGTATTTT | CASSDLVSLDTQYF
. | TRBD2 | TRBJ2-1 | TRBV7-2 | TGTGCCAGCAGCTTTCTAGCGGGAGCCCTCAGGGATGAGCAGTTCTTC | CASSFLAGALRDEQFF
. | TRBD2 | TRBJ2-1 | TRBV7-2 | TGTGCCAGCAGCTTAGAGGGCACTAGCGGGCGATTTTACAATGAGCAGTTCTTC | CASSLEGTSGRFYNEQFF
. | . | TRBJ1-1 | TRBV18 | TGTGCCAGCTCACCAAGGGGAACAGGGAAGGGGACTGAAGCTTTCTTT | CASSPRGTGKGTEAFF
. | TRBD1 | TRBJ1-2 | TRBV6-5 | TGTGCCAGCAGTAAAGGACAGGGCCTAGGCTACACCTTC | CASSKGQGLGYTF
. | TRBD2 | TRBJ2-3 | TRBV15 | TGTGCCACCAGCAGACTTCAACTAGCGGGGCAGACAGATACGCAGTATTTT | CATSRLQLAGQTDTQYF
. | TRBD1 | TRBJ1-1 | TRBV5-5 | TGTGCCAGCAGCTTGGGACAGGGGTTCCCGGGGACTGAAGCTTTCTTT | CASSLGQGFPGTEAFF
. | TRBD2 | TRBJ2-7 | TRBV11-2 | TGTGCCAGCAGCTTACGGGAGGGCCAGTACGAGCAGTACTTC | CASSLREGQYEQYF
. | TRBD2 | TRBJ2-1 | TRBV18 | TGTGCCAGCTCAAGGACTAGCGGAACCTCCTACAATGAGCAGTTCTTC | CASSRTSGTSYNEQFF
. | TRBD1 | TRBJ1-2 | TRBV7-9 | TGTGCCAGCAGCCTAGCACCGACAGGGAATGGCTACACCTTC | CASSLAPTGNGYTF
. | TRBD2 | TRBJ2-1 | TRBV2 | TGTGCCAGCAGACCCAGGGCAGGGGGGCTAGCGGGAGGATATGAGCAGTTCTTC | CASRPRAGGLAGGYEQFF
. | TRBD1 | TRBJ2-7 | TRBV6-6 | TGTGCCAGCAGTTGGGACAGCCGTGCCTACGAGCAGTACTTC | CASSWDSRAYEQYF
few | TRBD1 | TRBJ1-2 | TRBV28 | TGTGCCAGCAGATACCGGGACAGGGGGTATCGTGGCTACACCTTC | CASRYRDRGYRGYTF
. | . | TRBJ2-7 | TRBV11-2 | TGTGCCAGCAGCACCCAAGGACTCTACGAGCAGTACTTC | CASSTQGLYEQYF